This passage covers 12 T cell receptor beta chains from one sample sequenced in a study of siplizumab effects on memory and regulatory T cells. This table comes from immunoSEQ multiplex PCR, and its TCRdb copy is limited to in-frame clones, with some not included. Among about 56,000 clones, about 97% were seen once, and the ten largest hold around 1%. Material for sequencing was naive CD8+ T cells sorted from blood. Receptors were obtained from a human donor in good health.

Only one count was recorded for this clone. The J gene is TRBJ1-2, the V gene TRBV4-3; D gene unclear. Looked up from germline, CDR1 is LGHNA and CDR2 is YSLEER. CDR3 size: 15 residues. Trimming pared 0 bases from V and 1 base from J, leaving 9 bases between. In nucleotides, the CDR3 is TGCGCCAGCAGCCAAGACTCAGGAGATAACTATGGCTACACCTTC. It yields the protein CASSQDSGDNYGYTF.

The rearrangement links TRBV7-2 to TRBJ2-5; no clear D gene. The CDR3 is 12 residues long. CDR1 and CDR2 (germline): SGHTA, FQGNSA. The V end was cut by 5 bases, the J end by 5 bases, with 9 bases between. CDR3 region: CASSRTWETQYF. CDR3 DNA sequence: TGTGCCAGCAGCCGGACGTGGGAGACCCAGTACTTC.

V is TRBV4-2 and J is TRBJ1-5; D gene ambiguous. CDR3 length equals 15 residues. Germline loops: CDR1 LGHNA, CDR2 YNFKEQ. V lost 1 base and J lost 0, with 7 bases in between. The CDR3 nucleotides read TGTGCCAGCAGCCAAGTCTTTAATAGCAATCAGCCCCAGCATTTT. This encodes CASSQVFNSNQPQHF.

This rearrangement joins TRBV6-6 to TRBJ1-1; no definite D call. Germline V CDR1 and CDR2: MNHNY, SVGAGI (reference sequence). V dropped 2 bases and J dropped 1 base, with 11 bases sitting between them. CDR3 length: 15 residues. The CDR3 DNA reads TGTGCCAGCAGTTACGGGCCGGGTAGGAACACTGAAGCTTTCTTT. This codes for CASSYGPGRNTEAFF.

The CDR3 DNA is TGTGCCAGCAGCCTGCCCGGGACCGGGGAGCTGTTTTTT. Translated: CASSLPGTGELFF. The V gene is TRBV14, the J gene TRBJ2-2; D not resolved. Per germline, CDR1 SGHDN and CDR2 FVKESK. The CDR3 length is 13 residues. The V and J ends lost 4 bases and 5 bases respectively, with 8 bases between them.

J is TRBJ1-4 and V is TRBV7-2, with TRBD1 as a possible D gene (5 bases). There are 14 residues in the CDR3. Trimming shortened V by 5 bases and J by 4 bases, and 11 bases separated the two germline ends. The germline CDR1 and CDR2 sequences are SGHTA and FQGNSA. The CDR3 sequence is CASSVTVLNEKLFF. CDR3 nucleotides: TGTGCCAGCAGCGTGACAGTGCTTAATGAAAAACTGTTTTTT.

The chain employs TRBV14 and TRBJ2-1; D may be TRBD1 or TRBD2 (6 bases each). Germline CDR1 reads SGHDN; CDR2 reads FVKESK. Trimming took 4 bases from V and 4 from J, leaving 14 bases between them. The CDR3 has 15 residues. The CDR3 bases are TGTGCCAGCAGCCTTCCGGGGGACATTTACAATGAGCAGTTCTTC. Translation: CASSLPGDIYNEQFF.

The chain carries TRBV4-3 and TRBJ2-1; TRBD2 aligns across 11 bases. Germline assignment: CDR1 LGHNA and CDR2 YSLEER. There are 16 residues in the CDR3. Losses at the gene ends were 1 base for V and 2 bases for J; bases not matched to a gene: 1. The CDR3 reads CASSQALAGAYNEQFF. The CDR3 coding sequence is TGCGCCAGCAGCCAAGCACTAGCGGGAGCCTACAATGAGCAGTTCTTC.

J is TRBJ1-5 and V is TRBV28; a weak D match, TRBD1 (6 bases). The CDR3 is 14 residues long. The germline V gene encodes CDR1 MDHEN and CDR2 SYDVKM. Deletions cut 10 bases from V and 0 bases from J, with 13 bases between. CDR3 bases: TGTGCCACCCATAACAGGGATAGCAATCAGCCCCAGCATTTT. This codes for CATHNRDSNQPQHF.

The chain employs TRBV14 and TRBJ1-2; D is perhaps TRBD1 (5 bases). V was pared by 4 bases and J by 2 bases, with 14 bases between. CDR1 and CDR2 (germline): SGHDN, FVKESK. There are 15 residues in the CDR3. CDR3 sequence reads: CASSPRDRTNYGYTF. Here the CDR3 DNA reads TGTGCCAGCAGCCCACGGGACCGGACGAACTATGGCTACACCTTC. Together with reference TRBV14 and TRBJ1-2, the CDR3 gives the full variable domain: EAGVTQFPSHSVIEKGQTVTLRCDPISGHDNLYWYRRVMGKEIKFLLHFVKESKQDESGMPNNRFLAERTGGTYSTLKVQPAELEDSGVYFCASSPRDRTNYGYTFGSGTRLTVV.

The chain joins TRBV9 to TRBJ2-7, with TRBD1 as a possible D gene (7 bases). The CDR3 runs 14 residues. V gave up 3 bases and J gave up 2 bases, with 12 bases separating them. In germline, CDR1 is SGDLS, CDR2 YYNGEE. The CDR3 sequence is CASSEAGGTYEQYF. DNA of the CDR3: TGTGCCAGCAGCGAGGCAGGGGGGACCTACGAGCAGTACTTC.

The V gene is TRBV19, the J gene TRBJ2-7, with 7 bases aligning to TRBD1. This CDR3 is built from 13 residues. Germline V CDR1 and CDR2: LNHDA, SQIVND (reference sequence). Losses at the gene ends were 9 bases for V and 3 bases for J; bases not matched to a gene: 8. In DNA, the CDR3 is TGTGCCAGCGGATTCCGGGACAGCTACGAGCAGTACTTC. This gives the protein CASGFRDSYEQYF.